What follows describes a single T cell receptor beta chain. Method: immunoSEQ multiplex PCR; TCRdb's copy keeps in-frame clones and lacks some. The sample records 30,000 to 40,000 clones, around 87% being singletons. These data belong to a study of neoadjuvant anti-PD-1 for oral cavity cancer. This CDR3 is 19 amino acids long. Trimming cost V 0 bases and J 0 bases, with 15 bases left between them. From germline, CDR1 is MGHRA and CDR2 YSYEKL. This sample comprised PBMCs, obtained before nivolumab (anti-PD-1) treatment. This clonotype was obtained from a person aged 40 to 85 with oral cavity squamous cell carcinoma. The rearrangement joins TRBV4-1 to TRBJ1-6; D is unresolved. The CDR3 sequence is CASSQDLFGISSYNSPLHF. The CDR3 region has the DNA TGCGCCAGCAGCCAAGATCTCTTCGGCATAAGCTCCTATAATTCACCCCTCCACTTT.